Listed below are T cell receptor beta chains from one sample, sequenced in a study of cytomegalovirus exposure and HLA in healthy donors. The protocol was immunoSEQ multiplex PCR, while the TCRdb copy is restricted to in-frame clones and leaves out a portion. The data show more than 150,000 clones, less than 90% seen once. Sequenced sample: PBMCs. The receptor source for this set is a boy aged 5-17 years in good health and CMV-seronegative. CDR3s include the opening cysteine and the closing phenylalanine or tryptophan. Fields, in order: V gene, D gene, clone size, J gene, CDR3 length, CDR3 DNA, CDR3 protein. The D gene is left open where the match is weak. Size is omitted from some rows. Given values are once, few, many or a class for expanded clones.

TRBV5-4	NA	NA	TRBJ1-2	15	TGTGCCAGCAGCTCCTTACAGGGATCGGACTATGGCTACACCTTC	CASSSLQGSDYGYTF
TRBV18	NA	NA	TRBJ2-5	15	TGTGCCAGCTCGCCCCAACCGGGACACACGGAGACCCAGTACTTC	CASSPQPGHTETQYF
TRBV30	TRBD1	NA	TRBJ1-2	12	TGTGCCTGGAGTGTTAGGGGGCTTGGCTACACCTTC	CAWSVRGLGYTF
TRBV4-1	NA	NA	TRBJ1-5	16	TGCGCCAGCAGCCAAGACGGGGGGCATAGCAATCAGCCCCAGCATTTT	CASSQDGGHSNQPQHF
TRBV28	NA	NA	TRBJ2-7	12	TGTGCCAGCAAGCCCCTCGGAGCCGAGCAGTACTTC	CASKPLGAEQYF
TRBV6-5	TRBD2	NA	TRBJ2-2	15	TGTGCCAGCACCGAGAATAGCGGGAGTAGCGGGGAGCTGTTTTTT	CASTENSGSSGELFF
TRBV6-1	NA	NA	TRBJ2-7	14	TGTGCCACCACGACCGGGGGTCCCAGCTACGAGCAGTACTTC	CATTTGGPSYEQYF
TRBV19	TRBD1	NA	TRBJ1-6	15	TGTGCCAGTAGTGCACAGGGGGCCTATAATTCACCCCTCCACTTT	CASSAQGAYNSPLHF
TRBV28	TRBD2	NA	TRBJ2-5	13	TGTGCCAGCAAGCCCAGCGGGAGAGAGACCCAGTACTTC	CASKPSGRETQYF
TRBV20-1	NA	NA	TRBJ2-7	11	TGCAGTGCTAACGAGGTCCTCGAGCAGTACTTC	CSANEVLEQYF
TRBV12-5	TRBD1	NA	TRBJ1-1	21	TGTGCTAGTGGTTTGGTAGATTTTCTTGCCAACCCGGACAGGGAGAACACTGAAGCTTTCTTT	CASGLVDFLANPDRENTEAFF
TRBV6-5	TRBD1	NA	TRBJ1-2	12	TGTGCCAGCGGGACAGGGACAGGGGGCTACACCTTC	CASGTGTGGYTF
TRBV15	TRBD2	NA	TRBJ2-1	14	TGTGCCACCAGCAGCGGGAGGGCCAGTTATGAGCAGTTCTTC	CATSSGRASYEQFF
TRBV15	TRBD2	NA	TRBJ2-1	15	TGTGCCACCAGCCGACGGACTAGCGGGGCTAATGAGCAGTTCTTC	CATSRRTSGANEQFF
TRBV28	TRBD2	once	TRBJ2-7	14	TGTGCCAGCAGTCCTCCGGGACTAGTGTGGGAGCAGTACTTC	CASSPPGLVWEQYF
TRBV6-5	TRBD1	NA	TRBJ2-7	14	TGTGCCAGCAGTACAGGGACAGTAACCTACGAGCAGTACTTC	CASSTGTVTYEQYF
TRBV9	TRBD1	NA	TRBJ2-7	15	TGTGCCAGCAGCCCCCGGACAGGATTCTCCTACGAGCAGTACTTC	CASSPRTGFSYEQYF
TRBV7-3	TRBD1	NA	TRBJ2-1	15	TGTGCCAGCAGCTTGGGGACAGGGGTCCACAATGAGCAGTTCTTC	CASSLGTGVHNEQFF
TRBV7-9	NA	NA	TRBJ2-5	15	TGTGCCAGCAGTCCGGAACGTAGAGGCCAAGAGACCCAGTACTTC	CASSPERRGQETQYF
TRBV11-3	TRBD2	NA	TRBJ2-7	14	TGTGCCAGCAGCTTGGGGGGGACCTCCTACGAGCAGTACTTC	CASSLGGTSYEQYF
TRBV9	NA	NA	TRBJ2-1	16	TGTGCCAGCAGCGTTAGTAGTCCGAGCTCCTACAATGAGCAGTTCTTC	CASSVSSPSSYNEQFF
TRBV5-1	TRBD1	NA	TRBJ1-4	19	TGCGCCAGCAGCTTGGCCGGGAAAGAAAGGACAGGGCCAGGAGAAAAACTGTTTTTT	CASSLAGKERTGPGEKLFF
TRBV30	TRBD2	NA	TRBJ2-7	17	TGTGCCTGGAGTGTAACTCGACTAGCGGGGAGCTCCTACGAGCAGTACTTC	CAWSVTRLAGSSYEQYF
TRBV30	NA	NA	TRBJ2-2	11	TGTGCCTGGGACAAACACGGGGAGCTGTTTTTT	CAWDKHGELFF
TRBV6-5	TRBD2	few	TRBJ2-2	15	TGTGCCAGCAGTTACTCGGGGGGGAGCACCGGGGAGCTGTTTTTT	CASSYSGGSTGELFF
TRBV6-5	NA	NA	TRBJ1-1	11	TGTGCCAGCAGTTGGGGCGATTTAGCTTTCTTT	CASSWGDLAFF
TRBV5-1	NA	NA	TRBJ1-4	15	TGCGCCAGCAGCTTGGGGCGGGGGTCTAATGAAAAACTGTTTTTT	CASSLGRGSNEKLFF
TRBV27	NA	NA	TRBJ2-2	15	TGTGCCAGCAGCCGAACAGGGATTAACACCGGGGAGCTGTTTTTT	CASSRTGINTGELFF
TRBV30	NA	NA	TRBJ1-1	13	TGTGCCTGGAGACTGATCATGAACACTGAAGCTTTCTTT	CAWRLIMNTEAFF
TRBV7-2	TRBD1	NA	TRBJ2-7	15	TGTGCCAGCAGCTTCCGGACAGGGGAGGCCTACGAGCAGTACTTC	CASSFRTGEAYEQYF
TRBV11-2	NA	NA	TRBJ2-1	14	TGTGCCAGCAGCCCACGGGGGGACACTGGGGAGCAGTTCTTC	CASSPRGDTGEQFF
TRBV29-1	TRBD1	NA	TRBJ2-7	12	TGCAGCGTTGGGACAGGCCCCTACGAGCAGTACTTC	CSVGTGPYEQYF
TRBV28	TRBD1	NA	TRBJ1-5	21	TGTGCCAGCAGTTTCATTCACCCGGGACAGGGGGGCCTGAGGAGCAATCAGCCCCAGCATTTT	CASSFIHPGQGGLRSNQPQHF
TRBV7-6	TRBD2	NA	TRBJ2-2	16	TGTGCCAGCAGCTCGTGGACTAGCGGGAGGGCCGGGGAGCTGTTTTTT	CASSSWTSGRAGELFF
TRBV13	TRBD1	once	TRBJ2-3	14	TGTGCCAGCAGCCCCAGGGACAGATCAGATACGCAGTATTTT	CASSPRDRSDTQYF
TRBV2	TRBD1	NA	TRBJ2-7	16	TGTGCCAGCAGTGAAGGTCTGGGACAGGGGCTCCTCGGGCAGTACTTC	CASSEGLGQGLLGQYF
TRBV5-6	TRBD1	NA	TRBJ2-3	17	TGTGCCAGCAGCTTGAGTCGACAGGGAGTGCCAAGCAATACGCAGTATTTT	CASSLSRQGVPSNTQYF
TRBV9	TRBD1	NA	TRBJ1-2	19	TGTGCCAGCAGCGTACCTACGGTGGGGGGGTTCGGGACAGGGAATGGCTACACCTTC	CASSVPTVGGFGTGNGYTF
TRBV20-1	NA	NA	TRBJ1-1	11	TGCAGTGCAGCGGCGAACACTGAAGCTTTCTTT	CSAAANTEAFF
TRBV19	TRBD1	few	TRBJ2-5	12	TGTGCCAGTAGTGGGCCCTGGGACAGGGTCTACTTC	CASSGPWDRVYF
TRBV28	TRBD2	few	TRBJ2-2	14	TGTGCCAGCAGAACTAGCGGGGCCACCGGGGAGCTGTTTTTT	CASRTSGATGELFF
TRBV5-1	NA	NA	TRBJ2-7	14	TGCGCCAGCAGCCGGAGACAGGCCACCTACGAGCAGTACTTC	CASSRRQATYEQYF
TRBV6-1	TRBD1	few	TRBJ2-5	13	TGTGCCAGCAACGACAGGGCCCAAGAGACCCAGTACTTC	CASNDRAQETQYF
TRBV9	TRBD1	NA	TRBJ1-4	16	TGTGCCAGCAGCCCCCGATCGGGACAGCAGAATGAAAAACTGTTTTTT	CASSPRSGQQNEKLFF
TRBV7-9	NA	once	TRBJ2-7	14	TGTGCCAGCAGCTTTCCAGGGTCCTCCTACGAGCAGTACTTC	CASSFPGSSYEQYF
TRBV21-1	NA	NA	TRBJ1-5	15	TGTGCCAGCAGCAAATTCCTCCAGGGCAATCAGCCCCAGCATTTT	CASSKFLQGNQPQHF
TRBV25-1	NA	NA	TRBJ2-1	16	TGTGCCAGCAGTGAAGGTTGGCTAGTAACATCCGGGGAGCAGTTCTTC	CASSEGWLVTSGEQFF
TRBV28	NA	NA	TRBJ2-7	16	TGTGCCAGCAGAATAGGGGGGGATCCCCTCTCCTACGAGCAGTACTTC	CASRIGGDPLSYEQYF
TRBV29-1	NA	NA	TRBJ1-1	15	TGCAGCGCCGCTTTACAGGAAACATCCCACACTGAAGCTTTCTTT	CSAALQETSHTEAFF
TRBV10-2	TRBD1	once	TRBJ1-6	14	TGCGCCAGCAGGGTTGGACAGGGAGATTCACCCCTCCACTTT	CASRVGQGDSPLHF
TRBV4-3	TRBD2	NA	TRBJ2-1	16	TGCGCCAGCAGCCAGGGTCCGGGACTAGCGGGAGATGAGCAGTTCTTC	CASSQGPGLAGDEQFF
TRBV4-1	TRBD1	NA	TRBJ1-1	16	TGCGCCAGCAGCCACCCCCGGGACAGACCTAACACTGAAGCTTTCTTT	CASSHPRDRPNTEAFF
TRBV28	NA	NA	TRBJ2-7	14	TGTGCCAGCCTGGAATCCGGGAGTACCCACGAGCAGTACTTC	CASLESGSTHEQYF
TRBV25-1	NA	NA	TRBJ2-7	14	TGTGCCAGCAGTGAATGGGACTTATCCTACGAGCAGTACTTC	CASSEWDLSYEQYF